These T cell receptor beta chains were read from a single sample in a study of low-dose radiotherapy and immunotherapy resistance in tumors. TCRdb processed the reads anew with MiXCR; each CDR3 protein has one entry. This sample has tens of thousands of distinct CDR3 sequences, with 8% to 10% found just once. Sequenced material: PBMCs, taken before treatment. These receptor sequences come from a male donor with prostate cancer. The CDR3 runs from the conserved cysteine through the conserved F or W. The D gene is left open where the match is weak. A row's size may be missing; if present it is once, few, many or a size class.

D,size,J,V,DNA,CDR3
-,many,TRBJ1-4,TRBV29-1,TGCAGCGTTGACTCCAGCGATGAAAAACTGTTTTTT,CSVDSSDEKLFF
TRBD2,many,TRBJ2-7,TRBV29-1,TGCAGCGTCTCACCCAGCGGGGGACGCGAGCAGTACTTC,CSVSPSGGREQYF
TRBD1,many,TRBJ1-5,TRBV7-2,TGTGCCAGCAGCTCCCCAACAGGGGGTGATGTTGGAAGTCAGCCCCAGCATTTT,CASSSPTGGDVGSQPQHF
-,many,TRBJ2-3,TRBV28,TGTGCCAGCAGTTTTAGCCCAGATACGCAGTATTTT,CASSFSPDTQYF
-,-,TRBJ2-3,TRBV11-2,TGTGCCAGCAGTAAGGGGAGTACGCAGTATTTT,CASSKGSTQYF
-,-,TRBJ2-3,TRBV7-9,TGTGCCAGCAGCGACCAAGGGGCAGGGGCTAGCACAGATACGCAGTATTTT,CASSDQGAGASTDTQYF
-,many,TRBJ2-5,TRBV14,TGTGCCAGCAGCCGCAGGGGGGAAGAGACCCAGTACTTC,CASSRRGEETQYF
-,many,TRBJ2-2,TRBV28,TGTGCCAGCATTCCCGGACTAAACACCGGGGAGCTGTTTTTT,CASIPGLNTGELFF
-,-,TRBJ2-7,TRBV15,TGTGCCACGACCGCAGGGAGTGCGTACGAGCAGTACTTC,CATTAGSAYEQYF
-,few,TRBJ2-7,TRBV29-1,TGCAGCGTTGAGAAGGGCTACGAGCAGTACTTC,CSVEKGYEQYF
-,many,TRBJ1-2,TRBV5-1,TGCGCCAGCAGCCTAGACCGAGCGTGGGGCTACACCTTC,CASSLDRAWGYTF
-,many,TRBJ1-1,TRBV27,TGTGCCAGCAGTTTCCGGACGGAGAGACGGACTGAAGCTTTCTTT,CASSFRTERRTEAFF
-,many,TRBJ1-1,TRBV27,TGTGCCAGCAGTTTTAAAGGGGGCACTGAAGCTTTCTTT,CASSFKGGTEAFF
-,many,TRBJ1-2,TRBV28,TGTGCCAGCAGGCCACTGAACTATGGCTACACCTTC,CASRPLNYGYTF
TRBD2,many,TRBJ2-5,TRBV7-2,TGTGCCAGCCGACGGTCTATTTATAGCGGGAGTTGGGAGACCCAGTACTTC,CASRRSIYSGSWETQYF
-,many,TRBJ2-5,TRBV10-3,TGTGCCATCAGTGAGAGGGGGGCTAGCCGTTGGGAGACCCAGTACTTC,CAISERGASRWETQYF
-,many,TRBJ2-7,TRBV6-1,TGTGCCAGCAGCTTCTCAGCGGACTACGAGCAGTACTTC,CASSFSADYEQYF
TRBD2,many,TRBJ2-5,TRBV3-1,TGTGCCAGCAGCCAAGCTAGCGGTGGGGGAGAGACCCAGTACTTC,CASSQASGGGETQYF
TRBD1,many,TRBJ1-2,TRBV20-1,TGCAGTGCTAGAGCTTCGGGACAGGCCTTCTATGGCTACACCTTC,CSARASGQAFYGYTF
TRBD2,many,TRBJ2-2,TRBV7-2,TGTGCCAGCAGCTCCCAACCTCCGGGAGGGCCCGGGGAGCTGTTTTTT,CASSSQPPGGPGELFF
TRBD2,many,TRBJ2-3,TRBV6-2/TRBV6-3,TGTGCCAGCCGCTCGGGGGCTCCGGGACTAGCGGGAGATACGCAGTATTTT,CASRSGAPGLAGDTQYF
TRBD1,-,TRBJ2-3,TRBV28,TGTGCCAGCAAGACAGGGGGAGGCACAGATACGCAGTATTTT,CASKTGGGTDTQYF
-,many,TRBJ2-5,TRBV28,TGTGCCAGTCAGTCAGGGGTTGAGGAGACCCAGTACTTC,CASQSGVEETQYF
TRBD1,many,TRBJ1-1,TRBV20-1,TGCAGTGCTAGAGGATCCCCGGACAGGGGCCGCTGGGAGACTGAAGCTTTCTTT,CSARGSPDRGRWETEAFF
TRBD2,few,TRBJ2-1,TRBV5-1,TGCGCCAGCAGCCGTTCTAGCGGGAGTCGCAATGAGCAGTTCTTC,CASSRSSGSRNEQFF
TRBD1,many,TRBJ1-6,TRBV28,TGTGCCAGCAGCACCACCGGGACAGGGGGCCCACCCCTCCACTTT,CASSTTGTGGPPLHF
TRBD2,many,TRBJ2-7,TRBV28,TGTGCCAGCAGTGGAGGACTAGCGGGGGAGGAGTACTTC,CASSGGLAGEEYF
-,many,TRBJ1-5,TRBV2,TGTGCCAGCAGTGAACAGGGGCTGAATCAGCCCCAGCATTTT,CASSEQGLNQPQHF
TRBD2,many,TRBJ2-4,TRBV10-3,TGTGCCATCAGTGAAGCGGGACTAGCGGGTCTGGCCAAAAACATTCAGTACTTC,CAISEAGLAGLAKNIQYF
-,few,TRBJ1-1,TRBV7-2,TGTGCCAGCAGCTTAGAGGGAATTTTGGGGATTGAAGCTTTCTTT,CASSLEGILGIEAFF
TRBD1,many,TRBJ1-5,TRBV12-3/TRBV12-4,TGTGCCAGCAGTTTACAGGGGGCACAGAACAGGGATCAGCCCCAGCATTTT,CASSLQGAQNRDQPQHF